One sample yielded the 17 T cell receptor beta chains listed below, sequenced in a study of control samples from healthy donors and cancer patients (TCRdb year 2020). Library preparation used the immunoSEQ multiplex PCR assay. What TCRdb holds here is the immuneACCESS table cut down to in-frame rearrangements. Part of the clones is not present; checked against another copy, under half of the missing clones reflect an unresolved V gene, and the others are unexplained. This sample holds approximately 70,000 clones; just over 90% were observed only once. Jointly, the top ten make up 1.2% of the sample. The sequenced sample consisted of PBMCs. The origin of the receptors is a woman in her forties or fifties with colorectal cancer.

The rearrangement links TRBV5-1 to TRBJ2-2, with 7 bases lining up with TRBD2. CDR1 SGHRS and CDR2 YFSETQ come from the germline V gene. CDR3 length: 16 amino acids. V shed 2 bases, J shed 6 bases, and the junction held 10 bases outside the gene matches. The CDR3 sequence: CASSFGQRDLSGELFF. DNA for the CDR3: TGCGCCAGCAGCTTTGGGCAGCGGGACTTATCCGGGGAGCTGTTTTTT. The variable domain in full, with the rest retrieved from reference TRBV5-1 and TRBJ2-2, is KAGVTQTPRYLIKTRGQQVTLSCSPISGHRSVSWYQQTPGQGLQFLFEYFSETQRNKGNFPGRFSGRQFSNSRSEMNVSTLELGDSALYLCASSFGQRDLSGELFFGEGSRLTVL.

The chain combines TRBV29-1 with TRBJ1-1; D not resolved. The ends were cut back, 3 bases at V and 7 bases at J, with 15 bases in the middle. The CDR3 length is 13 residues. Germline CDR1 and CDR2: SQVTM and ANQGSEA. For the CDR3, the DNA is TGCAGCGTTGAGGGAGTAGCTTATGGTGAAGCTTTCTTT. Its protein product is CSVEGVAYGEAFF.

This clone has a single count. V gene TRBV5-1 combines with J gene TRBJ2-4; D is unclear. Between the trimmed V and J ends, which lost 0 bases and 4 bases, there was a span of 8 bases. Germline V gives CDR1 SGHRS, CDR2 YFSETQ. The CDR3 spans 14 residues. The CDR3 sequence: CASSLGTEKNIQYF. The CDR3 bases are TGCGCCAGCAGCTTGGGAACAGAGAAAAACATTCAGTACTTC. Drawing the rest from reference TRBV5-1 and TRBJ2-4, the complete variable domain is KAGVTQTPRYLIKTRGQQVTLSCSPISGHRSVSWYQQTPGQGLQFLFEYFSETQRNKGNFPGRFSGRQFSNSRSEMNVSTLELGDSALYLCASSLGTEKNIQYFGAGTRLSVL.

The chain combines TRBV10-3 with TRBJ1-4, with D possibly being TRBD1 (5 bases). Trimming stripped 6 bases from V and 6 bases from J, with 20 bases between. CDR1 and CDR2 (germline): ENHRY, SYGVKD. The CDR3 has 16 amino acids. CDR3: CAISPRAAGLDEKLFF. CDR3 bases: TGTGCCATCAGCCCTCGGGCGGCAGGGTTGGATGAAAAACTGTTTTTT.

The rearrangement links TRBV5-1 to TRBJ2-5; 10 bases match TRBD2. Germline CDR1 and CDR2: SGHRS and YFSETQ. V was clipped by 0 bases and J by 4 bases; unmatched bases: 6. The CDR3 contains 16 residues. The CDR3 DNA reads as TGCGCCAGCAGCTTGGAAGGGGCTAGCGGGGGAGAGACCCAGTACTTC. Its protein product is CASSLEGASGGETQYF.

The chain is built from TRBV5-1 and TRBJ2-1; D is uncertain. The CDR3 runs to 13 residues. V gave up 3 bases and J gave up 4 bases, with 8 bases separating them. Germline V gives CDR1 SGHRS, CDR2 YFSETQ. The CDR3 nucleotides are TGCGCCAGCAGCTATTATGGGTACAATGAGCAGTTCTTC. This sequence encodes CASSYYGYNEQFF.

The chain joins TRBV28 to TRBJ1-2, with D possibly matching TRBD1 (6 bases). CDR1 and CDR2 from the germline V gene are MDHEN and SYDVKM. V lost 8 bases, J lost 2 bases, and 15 bases lay in between. The CDR3 is 14 amino acids. CDR3 residues: CASVPSGANYGYTF. CDR3 in DNA: TGTGCCAGCGTCCCTTCAGGGGCCAACTATGGCTACACCTTC.

Note on this clone: Additional DNA sequences in this sample encode the identical CDR3. The chain uses TRBV6-1 and TRBJ1-2; a possible D gene is TRBD1 (5 bases). The V end lost 3 bases, the J end lost 1 base, and 12 bases lay between the germline ends. The CDR3 contains 15 residues. In germline, CDR1 is MNHNS, CDR2 SASEGT. In nucleotides, the CDR3 is TGTGCCAGCAGTGAGGCAGGGCCTAATAACTATGGCTACACCTTC. Translating gives CASSEAGPNNYGYTF.

The chain combines TRBV6-1 with TRBJ1-5; 9 bases match TRBD1. This CDR3 contains 13 residues. V lost 3 bases to trimming and J lost 6 bases; unmatched junction nucleotides: 0. The germline gives CDR1 MNHNS, CDR2 SASEGT. The chain's CDR3 is CASSEDRGQPQHF. In nucleotides, the CDR3 is TGTGCCAGCAGTGAGGACAGGGGTCAGCCCCAGCATTTT.

The chain uses TRBV2 and TRBJ1-4; 9 bases align to TRBD1. The CDR3 is made up of 15 amino acids. Trimming cost V 6 bases and J 5 bases; bases outside gene matches: 7. Germline V gene sequence: CDR1 SNHLY, CDR2 FYNNEI. The CDR3 nucleotides are TGTGCCAGCAGCGAACAGGGGGCTCGAAATGAAAAACTGTTTTTT. Translation gives CASSEQGARNEKLFF.

V is TRBV15 and J is TRBJ1-3; D is perhaps TRBD1 (6 bases). Germline V lookup: CDR1 LNHNV, CDR2 YYDKDF (reference sequence). Trimming stripped 4 bases from V and 0 bases from J, with 16 bases between. The CDR3 sequence is 17 residues long. The CDR3 sequence: CATSNKRQVLSGNTIYF. CDR3 DNA sequence: TGTGCCACCAGCAACAAAAGACAGGTGCTCTCTGGAAACACCATATATTTT.

The rearrangement joins TRBV4-1 to TRBJ1-1; D is undetermined. Germline CDR1 reads MGHRA; CDR2 reads YSYEKL. V was cut by 1 base and J by 11 bases, with 26 bases left in between. The CDR3 loop spans 17 amino acids. The CDR3 DNA sequence: TGCGCCAGCAGCCAAGGCGTCCCCCGGGTATTTGCCGTTGCGGCTTTCTTT. Protein product: CASSQGVPRVFAVAAFF.

This clone came up once. This chain links TRBV3-1 (or the pseudogene TRBV3-2) with TRBJ2-1, with D unresolved. The CDR3 is made up of 13 amino acids. Germline assignment: CDR1 LGHDT and CDR2 YNNKEL (reference sequence). V was trimmed by 0 bases and J by 10 bases, leaving 10 bases between them. CDR3 amino acids: CASSQDRRGEQFF. DNA of the CDR3: TGTGCCAGCAGCCAAGATCGACGCGGAGAGCAGTTCTTC.

The rearrangement uses TRBV18 and TRBJ2-2; 9 positions match TRBD1. CDR3 size: 17 residues. The junction had 11 bases not matched to a gene; V was cut back by 2 bases and J by 7 bases. CDR1 KGHSH and CDR2 LQKENI come from the germline V gene. CDR3 sequence (DNA): TGTGCCAGCTCACCAGGTGGAACAGGGGGCGCCGGCGGGGAGCTGTTTTTT. Protein: CASSPGGTGGAGGELFF. The full variable domain, completed using reference TRBV18 and TRBJ2-2, is NAGVMQNPRHLVRRRGQEARLRCSPMKGHSHVYWYRQLPEEGLKFMVYLQKENIIDESGMPKERFSAEFPKEGPSILRIQQVVRGDSAAYFCASSPGGTGGAGGELFFGEGSRLTVL.

The chain recombines TRBV7-9 with TRBJ1-2; no clear D. The CDR3 sequence is 14 residues long. V lost 2 bases and J 8 bases, leaving 15 bases between the germline ends. Germline values: CDR1 SEHNR, CDR2 FQNEAQ (reference sequence). The CDR3 DNA sequence: TGTGCCAGCAGCTTATTGGGCCCAGCGGCGGGCTACACCTTC. Translation: CASSLLGPAAGYTF.

This sequence joins TRBV9 and TRBJ2-2; D gene uncertain. This CDR3 contains 16 residues. The V gene lost 0 bases and the J gene lost 0 bases, with 9 bases spanning the gap. Germline CDR1 reads SGDLS; CDR2 reads YYNGEE. The CDR3 loop is CASSVDGSPNTGELFF. CDR3 bases: TGTGCCAGCAGCGTAGATGGCAGCCCGAACACCGGGGAGCTGTTTTTT.

The CDR3 DNA sequence: TGCAGCGTCAAAACAGGGGATGGTTCACCCCTCCACTTT. It translates to CSVKTGDGSPLHF. The rearrangement joins TRBV29-1 to TRBJ1-6; TRBD1 matches 7 bases. Germline V lookup: CDR1 SQVTM, CDR2 ANQGSEA. CDR3 size: 13 residues. V shed 6 bases, J shed 9 bases, and the junction held 8 bases outside the gene matches.